A single sample is the source of the 11 T cell receptor beta chains below, sequenced in a study of cytomegalovirus exposure and HLA in healthy donors. Researchers ran the PCR with 60 Vbeta and 13 Jbeta primers. Profiled with immunoSEQ multiplex PCR; TCRdb holds only in-frame clones, not every one. The sample gives more than 100,000 clones, roughly 68% of which show up once; nearly 6% is in the top ten. The specimen sequenced was PBMCs. The receptors stem from a woman in her forties or fifties in good health and CMV-seropositive.

J is TRBJ1-2 and V is TRBV2; D remains unclear. CDR3 length equals 15 residues. Germline-derived CDR1 and CDR2 are SNHLY and FYNNEI. Trimming took off 1 base at V and 10 bases at J, with 19 bases between the two ends. The CDR3 coding sequence is TGTGCCAGCAGTGAAGGTAGAGGGAAAGGGTTTATCTACACCTTC. It codes for CASSEGRGKGFIYTF.

The gene calls are TRBV15 and TRBJ1-1; D might be TRBD1 (5 bases). Germline V gene data show CDR1 as LNHNV and CDR2 as YYDKDF (reference sequence). This CDR3 comprises 15 residues. Trimming took 3 bases from V and 0 from J, leaving 11 bases between them. CDR3 loop: CATSRAGQMNTEAFF. In nucleotides, the CDR3 is TGTGCCACCAGCAGGGCCGGACAAATGAACACTGAAGCTTTCTTT.

This clone was seen once. Other nucleotide sequences from this sample produce the same CDR3. The chain is built from TRBV20-1 and TRBJ2-1; no firm D call. The CDR3 sequence is 11 residues long. Germline V gene data show CDR1 as DFQATT and CDR2 as SNEGSKA (reference sequence). Trimming removed 4 bases from V and 5 bases from J, with 6 bases in between. Written as DNA, the CDR3 is TGCAGTGCTAAACAGAACAATGAGCAGTTCTTC. This translates into CSAKQNNEQFF.

The J gene is TRBJ1-1, the V gene TRBV10-3; TRBD1 matches 8 bases. There are 14 residues in the CDR3. Trimming took 10 bases from V and 3 from J; bases not matched to a gene: 10. Germline V gene lookup returns CDR1 ENHRY and CDR2 SYGVKD. The CDR3 loop reads CATRTGSEYTEAFF. CDR3 nucleotides: TGTGCCACAAGGACAGGGAGTGAGTACACTGAAGCTTTCTTT.

This clone was found once. The rearrangement joins TRBV11-2 to TRBJ2-2; D is undetermined. There are 13 residues in the CDR3. Germline CDR1 and CDR2: SGHAT and FQNNGV. Trimming stripped 2 bases from V and 3 bases from J, with 4 bases between. CDR3 loop: CASSLTDTGELFF. The CDR3 coding sequence is TGTGCCAGCAGCTTAACGGACACCGGGGAGCTGTTTTTT.

The chain has TRBV6-6 and TRBJ2-5; 10 positions agree with TRBD1. The germline V gene encodes CDR1 MNHNY and CDR2 SVGAGI (reference sequence). V dropped 4 bases and J dropped 7; count of bases not matched to a gene: 6. The CDR3 length is 14 residues. The chain's CDR3 is CASSSPGQGTTQYF. CDR3 DNA sequence: TGTGCCAGCAGTTCGCCGGGACAGGGGACGACCCAGTACTTC.

The chain is built from TRBV25-1 and TRBJ2-5; D possibly corresponds to TRBD1 (6 bases). Germline V lookup: CDR1 MGHDK, CDR2 SYGVNS. V lost 3 bases and J 1 base, leaving 15 bases between the germline ends. The CDR3 is made up of 16 amino acids. The CDR3 nucleotides read TGTGCCAGCAGTGATCCTTCAGGGGCCCGCCAAGAGACCCAGTACTTC. As protein: CASSDPSGARQETQYF.

The chain has TRBV12-5 and TRBJ2-5; D is perhaps TRBD1 (6 bases). Germline V CDR1 and CDR2: LGHNT, FRNRAP. The CDR3 is 13 amino acids. V dropped 4 bases and J dropped 5 bases, with 11 bases sitting between them. CDR3 sequence: CASGSGQRETQYF. CDR3 nucleotide sequence: TGTGCTAGTGGTTCTGGACAGCGGGAGACCCAGTACTTC.

The chain combines TRBV18 with TRBJ1-5; D possibly corresponds to TRBD1 (6 bases). Trimming shortened V by 5 bases and J by 3 bases, and 11 bases separated the two germline ends. The CDR3 is made up of 14 amino acids. The V gene's germline CDR1 is KGHSH and CDR2 LQKENI. CDR3 loop: CASSSGQINQPQHF. CDR3 bases: TGTGCCAGCTCATCAGGACAGATCAATCAGCCCCAGCATTTT.

CDR3: CASSPPGISPGYTF. The CDR3 DNA reads as TGTGCCAGCAGTCCCCCAGGGATCTCTCCCGGCTACACCTTC. This rearrangement joins TRBV25-1 to TRBJ1-2; possible D gene TRBD1, 5 bases. V gave up 5 bases and J gave up 8 bases, with 18 bases separating them. The V gene's germline CDR1 is MGHDK and CDR2 SYGVNS. The CDR3 contains 14 residues.

The rearrangement links TRBV5-6 to TRBJ2-7; TRBD2 might be the D (6 bases). The CDR3 runs to 15 residues. In germline, CDR1 is SGHDT, CDR2 YYEEEE. The V end lost 3 bases, the J end lost 4 bases, and 17 bases lay between the germline ends. CDR3 region: CASSSEQLGGYEQYF. DNA of the CDR3: TGTGCCAGCAGCTCAGAACAGTTGGGGGGTTACGAGCAGTACTTC.